Listed below are T cell receptor beta chains from one sample, sequenced in a study of human T cells and chemical hapten exposure. TCRdb passed the RACE reads through MiXCR, listing each CDR3 protein once. The sample consists of tens of thousands of distinct CDR3 sequences, under 15% of them appearing once. This material consisted of whole blood, taken in connection with sensitization to the hapten diphenylcyclopropenone (DPC). Receptors originate from a woman between 50 and 59 years old with alopecia areata. Some clones in this sample may be carry-over from other donors' samples. The CDR3 runs from the conserved cysteine through the conserved F or W. The D gene is left open where the match is weak. Expanded clones are given a class, and other clones once, few, many or no size at all.

V gene: TRBV5-1; clone size: .; D gene: TRBD2; J gene: TRBJ2-7; CDR3 DNA: TGCGCCAGCAGCTTGGCGGGGGGATTGTCCTACGAGCAGTACTTC; CDR3 protein: CASSLAGGLSYEQYF
V gene: TRBV12-3/TRBV12-4; clone size: few; D gene: TRBD2; J gene: TRBJ2-3; CDR3 DNA: TGTGCCAGCAGTGGGACTAGCGGGAGTTATACGCAGTATTTT; CDR3 protein: CASSGTSGSYTQYF
V gene: TRBV20-1; clone size: few; D gene: .; J gene: TRBJ2-1; CDR3 DNA: TGCAGTGCTAGTCTGGCGCTAACAGTAACAAATGAGCAGTTCTTC; CDR3 protein: CSASLALTVTNEQFF
V gene: TRBV20-1; clone size: many; D gene: .; J gene: TRBJ2-3; CDR3 DNA: TGCAGTGCGCACCTTAAAGATACGCAGTATTTT; CDR3 protein: CSAHLKDTQYF
V gene: TRBV12-3/TRBV12-4; clone size: few; D gene: TRBD1; J gene: TRBJ1-4; CDR3 DNA: TGTGCCAGCAGTCCTACAGGGGGCTATAATGAAAAACTGTTTTTT; CDR3 protein: CASSPTGGYNEKLFF
V gene: TRBV5-1; clone size: .; D gene: TRBD2; J gene: TRBJ2-3; CDR3 DNA: TGCGCCAGCAGCCCGGGACTAGCTCCAAATCCAGATACGCAGTATTTT; CDR3 protein: CASSPGLAPNPDTQYF
V gene: TRBV29-1; clone size: .; D gene: TRBD2; J gene: TRBJ2-7; CDR3 DNA: TGCAGCTGCCAGGATGCGGGAGTCCACGAGCAGTACTTC; CDR3 protein: CSCQDAGVHEQYF
V gene: TRBV7-3; clone size: many; D gene: .; J gene: TRBJ2-2; CDR3 DNA: TGTGCCAGCAGCTTCCAGGGGGGGAACACCGGGGAGCTGTTTTTT; CDR3 protein: CASSFQGGNTGELFF
V gene: TRBV6-5; clone size: many; D gene: .; J gene: TRBJ2-7; CDR3 DNA: TGTGCCAGCAGTGCTCCGCCAACCTACGAGCAGTACTTC; CDR3 protein: CASSAPPTYEQYF
V gene: TRBV7-9; clone size: few; D gene: .; J gene: TRBJ1-1; CDR3 DNA: TGTGCCAGCAGCTTAGTTACAGGGCCGAACACTGAAGCTTTCTTT; CDR3 protein: CASSLVTGPNTEAFF
V gene: TRBV3-1; clone size: many; D gene: .; J gene: TRBJ2-3; CDR3 DNA: TGTGCCAGCAGCTCGTTCACAGATACGCAGTATTTT; CDR3 protein: CASSSFTDTQYF
V gene: TRBV4-2; clone size: .; D gene: TRBD1; J gene: TRBJ1-1; CDR3 DNA: TGTGCCAGCAGCCAAGGGGGACAGGGGCGGGTGCGCACTGAAGCTTTCTTT; CDR3 protein: CASSQGGQGRVRTEAFF
V gene: TRBV29-1; clone size: .; D gene: .; J gene: TRBJ2-3; CDR3 DNA: TGCAGCGTTCTCCAGGGATCGGATACGCAGTATTTT; CDR3 protein: CSVLQGSDTQYF
V gene: TRBV11-2; clone size: few; D gene: TRBD2; J gene: TRBJ2-2; CDR3 DNA: TGTGCCAGCAGCCCAACCCTCTCTAGCGGGAGCGGGGCCGGGGAGCTGTTTTTT; CDR3 protein: CASSPTLSSGSGAGELFF
V gene: TRBV30; clone size: many; D gene: .; J gene: TRBJ1-1; CDR3 DNA: TGTGCCTATCACTACGCTAGACAGAACACTGAAGCTTTCTTT; CDR3 protein: CAYHYARQNTEAFF
V gene: TRBV6-6; clone size: few; D gene: .; J gene: TRBJ2-5; CDR3 DNA: TGTGCCAGCACCTCTCCCTTGGAAGAGACCCAGTACTTC; CDR3 protein: CASTSPLEETQYF
V gene: TRBV10-3; clone size: .; D gene: TRBD2; J gene: TRBJ2-1; CDR3 DNA: TGTGCCATCAGAAGGACTAGCGGGAGAGACAATGAGCAGTTCTTC; CDR3 protein: CAIRRTSGRDNEQFF
V gene: TRBV28; clone size: once; D gene: .; J gene: TRBJ1-5; CDR3 DNA: TGTGCCAGCAGTCCCGGACAGAGCAATCAGCCCCAGCATTTT; CDR3 protein: CASSPGQSNQPQHF
V gene: TRBV20-1; clone size: .; D gene: TRBD1; J gene: TRBJ1-5; CDR3 DNA: TGCAGTGCTTCAAGGACAGGGGAGGGCAATCAGCCCCAGCATTTT; CDR3 protein: CSASRTGEGNQPQHF
V gene: TRBV2; clone size: many; D gene: TRBD2; J gene: TRBJ2-5; CDR3 DNA: TGTGCCAGCAGTGGACTAGCGGGAGGTAAAGAGACCCAGTACTTC; CDR3 protein: CASSGLAGGKETQYF
V gene: TRBV12-3/TRBV12-4; clone size: few; D gene: .; J gene: TRBJ2-2; CDR3 DNA: TGTGCCAGCAGTCCCCGGGGGGAGCTGTTTTTT; CDR3 protein: CASSPRGELFF
V gene: TRBV18; clone size: few; D gene: .; J gene: TRBJ1-3; CDR3 DNA: TGTGCCAGCTCACCACCGACGGCTGGAAACACCATATATTTT; CDR3 protein: CASSPPTAGNTIYF
V gene: TRBV2; clone size: .; D gene: .; J gene: TRBJ1-6; CDR3 DNA: TGTGCCAGCAGTGAAAGACGGCCCAGCGTGTCACCCCTCCACTTT; CDR3 protein: CASSERRPSVSPLHF
V gene: TRBV29-1; clone size: .; D gene: TRBD2; J gene: TRBJ2-1; CDR3 DNA: TGCAGCGTTCTCGTTTCGGGAGGGCCCCACAATGAGCAGTTCTTC; CDR3 protein: CSVLVSGGPHNEQFF
V gene: TRBV4-1; clone size: few; D gene: .; J gene: TRBJ2-3; CDR3 DNA: TGCGCCAGCAGCCAAGAAGCCTATGCTGGCACAGATACGCAGTATTTT; CDR3 protein: CASSQEAYAGTDTQYF
V gene: TRBV28; clone size: .; D gene: .; J gene: TRBJ1-1; CDR3 DNA: TGTGCCAGCAGTACAAACACTCCGAGGACTGAAGCTTTCTTT; CDR3 protein: CASSTNTPRTEAFF
V gene: TRBV2; clone size: many; D gene: .; J gene: TRBJ2-7; CDR3 DNA: TGTGCCAGCATCCCGGACAGCACCTACGAGCAGTACTTC; CDR3 protein: CASIPDSTYEQYF
V gene: TRBV5-1; clone size: few; D gene: .; J gene: TRBJ2-2; CDR3 DNA: TGCGCCAGCAGCTTGGAGGTAGCTACGAACACCGGGGAGCTGTTTTTT; CDR3 protein: CASSLEVATNTGELFF
V gene: TRBV20-1; clone size: many; D gene: TRBD2; J gene: TRBJ2-1; CDR3 DNA: TGCAGTGCTTCTAAACTAGCGGAGCTCCCTAATGAGCAGTTCTTC; CDR3 protein: CSASKLAELPNEQFF
V gene: TRBV2; clone size: few; D gene: .; J gene: TRBJ1-1; CDR3 DNA: TGTGCCAGCAGTGAATCGGCAGGTCCTGAAGCTTTCTTT; CDR3 protein: CASSESAGPEAFF
V gene: TRBV7-2; clone size: few; D gene: .; J gene: TRBJ1-5; CDR3 DNA: TGTGCCAGCAGCTACCCGGTCCAGCCCCAGCATTTT; CDR3 protein: CASSYPVQPQHF
V gene: TRBV24-1; clone size: many; D gene: .; J gene: TRBJ2-7; CDR3 DNA: TGTGCCACCAGTGCAGGGACTGGCGAGCAGTACTTC; CDR3 protein: CATSAGTGEQYF